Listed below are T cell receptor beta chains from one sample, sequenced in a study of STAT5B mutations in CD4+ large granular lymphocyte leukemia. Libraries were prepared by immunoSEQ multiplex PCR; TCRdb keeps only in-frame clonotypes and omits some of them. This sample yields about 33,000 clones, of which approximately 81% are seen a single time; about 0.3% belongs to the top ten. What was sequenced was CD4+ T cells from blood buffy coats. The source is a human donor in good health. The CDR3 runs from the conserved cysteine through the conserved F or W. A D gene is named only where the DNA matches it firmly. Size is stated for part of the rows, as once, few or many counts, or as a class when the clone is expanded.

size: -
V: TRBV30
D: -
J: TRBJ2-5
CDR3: CAWSAPLGLREGAQYF
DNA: TGTGCCTGGAGTGCCCCGCTGGGACTCCGGGAAGGGGCCCAGTACTTC

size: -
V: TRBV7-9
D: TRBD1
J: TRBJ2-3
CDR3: CASRLNRGREADTQYF
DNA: TGTGCCAGCAGATTAAACAGGGGCCGGGAAGCAGATACGCAGTATTTT

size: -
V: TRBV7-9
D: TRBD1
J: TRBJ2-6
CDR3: CASSEGAYSGANVLTF
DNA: TGTGCCAGCAGCGAGGGGGCCTACTCTGGGGCCAACGTCCTGACTTTC

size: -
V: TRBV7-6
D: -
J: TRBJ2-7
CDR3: CASSFYAVRGGEQYF
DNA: TGTGCCAGCAGCTTCTACGCCGTCAGGGGGGGCGAGCAGTACTTC

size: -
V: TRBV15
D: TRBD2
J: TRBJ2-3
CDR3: CATSRDKRGGVDTQYF
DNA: TGTGCCACCAGCAGAGACAAGCGGGGGGGAGTGGATACGCAGTATTTT

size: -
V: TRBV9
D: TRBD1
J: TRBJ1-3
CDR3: CASSARSPDRAGGNTIYF
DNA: TGTGCCAGCAGCGCCCGATCGCCCGACAGGGCCGGAGGAAACACCATATATTTT

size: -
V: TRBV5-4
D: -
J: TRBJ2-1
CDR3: CASSPRGRAYNEQFF
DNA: TGTGCCAGCAGCCCCAGGGGGAGGGCCTACAATGAGCAGTTCTTC

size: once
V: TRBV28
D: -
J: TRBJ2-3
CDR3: CASSRGNTQYF
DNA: TGTGCCAGCAGCCGAGGAAATACGCAGTATTTT

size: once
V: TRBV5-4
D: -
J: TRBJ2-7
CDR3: CASSLVPEYEQYF
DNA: TGTGCCAGCAGCTTGGTCCCGGAATACGAGCAGTACTTC

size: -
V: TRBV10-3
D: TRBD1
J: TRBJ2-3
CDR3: CAIRDGTEADTQYF
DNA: TGTGCCATCAGGGATGGGACAGAGGCAGATACGCAGTATTTT

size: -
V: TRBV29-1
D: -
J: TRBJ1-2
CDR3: CSVEVGRDGYTF
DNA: TGCAGCGTTGAAGTCGGAAGGGATGGCTACACCTTC

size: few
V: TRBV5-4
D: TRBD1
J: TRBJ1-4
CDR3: CASSRNRGSNEKLFF
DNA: TGTGCCAGCAGCAGGAACAGGGGTTCGAATGAAAAACTGTTTTTT

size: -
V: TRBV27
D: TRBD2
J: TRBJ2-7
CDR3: CASSFKRGRGEQYF
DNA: TGTGCCAGCAGTTTCAAGCGGGGTCGAGGCGAGCAGTACTTC

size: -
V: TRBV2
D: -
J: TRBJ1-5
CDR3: CASSDMRNQPQHF
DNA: TGTGCCAGCAGTGATATGAGAAATCAGCCCCAGCATTTT

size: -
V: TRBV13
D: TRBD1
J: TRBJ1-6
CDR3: CASSRQGGLGSPLHF
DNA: TGTGCCAGCAGCCGCCAGGGGGGGCTTGGATCACCCCTCCACTTT

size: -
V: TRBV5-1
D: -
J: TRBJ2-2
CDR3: CASSPDMGGNTGELFF
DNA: TGCGCCAGCAGTCCGGATATGGGAGGGAACACCGGGGAGCTGTTTTTT

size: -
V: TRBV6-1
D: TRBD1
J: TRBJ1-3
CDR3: CASSAGGLSGNTIYF
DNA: TGTGCCAGCAGTGCAGGGGGCCTCTCTGGAAACACCATATATTTT

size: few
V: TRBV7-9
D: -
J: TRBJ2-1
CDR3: CASSPKGPLYNEQFF
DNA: TGTGCCAGCAGCCCCAAGGGCCCCCTTTACAATGAGCAGTTCTTC

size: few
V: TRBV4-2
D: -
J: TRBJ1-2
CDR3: CASSQEGYYGYTF
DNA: TGTGCCAGCAGCCAAGAGGGTTACTATGGCTACACCTTC

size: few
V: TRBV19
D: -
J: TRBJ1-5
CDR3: CASSSGGPQHF
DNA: TGTGCCAGTAGTTCCGGGGGACCCCAGCATTTT

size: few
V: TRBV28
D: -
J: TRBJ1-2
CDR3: CASSPRQARPNYGYTF
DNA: TGTGCCAGCAGCCCAAGACAGGCCAGACCTAACTATGGCTACACCTTC

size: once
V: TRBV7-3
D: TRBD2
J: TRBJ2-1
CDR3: CASSLTGLASDEQFF
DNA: TGTGCCAGCAGCTTAACGGGACTAGCCAGCGATGAGCAGTTCTTC

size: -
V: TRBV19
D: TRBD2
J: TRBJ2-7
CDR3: CASTHIAGDGGYEQYF
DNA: TGTGCCAGTACTCATATAGCGGGAGATGGGGGCTACGAGCAGTACTTC

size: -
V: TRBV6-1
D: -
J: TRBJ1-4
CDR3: CASSSVRATNEKLFF
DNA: TGTGCCAGCAGTTCCGTTAGAGCAACTAATGAAAAACTGTTTTTT

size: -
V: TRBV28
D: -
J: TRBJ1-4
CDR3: CASSSPVTGNNEKLFF
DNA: TGTGCCAGCAGTTCCCCCGTCACAGGGAACAATGAAAAACTGTTTTTT

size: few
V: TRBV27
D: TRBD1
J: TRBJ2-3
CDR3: CASMDRVTDTQYF
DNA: TGTGCCAGCATGGACAGGGTCACAGATACGCAGTATTTT

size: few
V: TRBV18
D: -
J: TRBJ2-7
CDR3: CASSPPAGGKDEQYF
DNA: TGTGCCAGCTCACCACCAGCTGGGGGCAAGGACGAGCAGTACTTC

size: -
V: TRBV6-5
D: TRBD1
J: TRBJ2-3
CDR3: CASSRQGWSTDTQYF
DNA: TGTGCCAGCAGTCGACAGGGATGGAGCACAGATACGCAGTATTTT

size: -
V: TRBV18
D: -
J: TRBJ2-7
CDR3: CASSPLASTEQYF
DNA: TGTGCCAGCTCACCACTAGCTAGTACGGAGCAGTACTTC

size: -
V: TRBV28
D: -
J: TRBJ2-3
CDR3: CASIPGLATDTQYF
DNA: TGTGCCAGCATCCCAGGACTGGCCACAGATACGCAGTATTTT

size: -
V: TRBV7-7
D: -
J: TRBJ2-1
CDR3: CASSLDSYNEQFF
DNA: TGTGCTAGCAGCTTAGATTCCTACAATGAGCAGTTCTTC

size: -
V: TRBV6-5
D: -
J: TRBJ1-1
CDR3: CASSPPRGGRTEAFF
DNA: TGTGCCAGCAGTCCGCCCAGGGGAGGACGCACTGAAGCTTTCTTT

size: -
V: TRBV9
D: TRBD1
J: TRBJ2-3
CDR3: CASSSDRGTDTQYF
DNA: TGTGCCAGCAGCTCCGACAGGGGAACAGATACGCAGTATTTT

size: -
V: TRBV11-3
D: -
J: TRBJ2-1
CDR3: CASSLALVGGPYNEQFF
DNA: TGTGCCAGCAGCTTAGCCCTTGTGGGGGGGCCCTACAATGAGCAGTTCTTC

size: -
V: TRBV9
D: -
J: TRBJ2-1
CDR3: CASSPTGLSYNEQFF
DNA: TGTGCCAGCAGCCCCACCGGCCTCTCCTACAATGAGCAGTTCTTC

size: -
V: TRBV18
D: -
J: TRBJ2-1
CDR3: CASSPSGGTPSYNEQFF
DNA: TGTGCCAGCTCACCAAGTGGGGGGACACCCTCGTACAATGAGCAGTTCTTC

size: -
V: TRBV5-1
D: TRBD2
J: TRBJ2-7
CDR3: CASSFYGGSSYEQYF
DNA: TGCGCCAGCAGCTTTTACGGCGGGAGCTCCTACGAGCAGTACTTC

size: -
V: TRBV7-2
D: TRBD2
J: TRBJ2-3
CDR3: CASSWSGGSTDTQYF
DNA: TGTGCCAGCAGCTGGAGCGGGGGCAGCACAGATACGCAGTATTTT

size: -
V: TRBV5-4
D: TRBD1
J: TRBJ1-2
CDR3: CASSGKGQGNYGYTF
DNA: TGTGCCAGCAGCGGGAAGGGACAGGGAAACTATGGCTACACCTTC

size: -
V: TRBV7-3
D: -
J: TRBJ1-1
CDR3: CASSVQRGTEAFF
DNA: TGTGCCAGCAGCGTACAGCGGGGGACTGAAGCTTTCTTT

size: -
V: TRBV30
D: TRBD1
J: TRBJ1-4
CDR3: CARKTTGSEKLFF
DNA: TGTGCCAGGAAAACGACAGGGAGTGAAAAACTGTTTTTT

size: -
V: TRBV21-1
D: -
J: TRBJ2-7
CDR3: CASSKRVSNSSYEQYF
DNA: TGTGCCAGCAGCAAAAGGGTCAGCAATTCATCCTACGAGCAGTACTTC

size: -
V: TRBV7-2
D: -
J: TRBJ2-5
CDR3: CASSPAGTKQETQYF
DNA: TGTGCCAGCAGCCCAGCGGGGACAAAGCAAGAGACCCAGTACTTC

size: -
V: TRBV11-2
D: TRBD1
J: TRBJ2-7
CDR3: CASSLSGQGAYEQYF
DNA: TGTGCCAGCAGCTTATCGGGACAGGGGGCCTACGAGCAGTACTTC

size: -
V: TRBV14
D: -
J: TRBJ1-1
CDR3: CASSQDPSAGRAFF
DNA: TGTGCCAGCAGCCAAGACCCCAGTGCGGGACGGGCTTTCTTT